This T cell receptor beta chain emerged from a study of cytomegalovirus exposure and HLA in healthy donors. Study-wide background: Sequencing of some 200 million T cells in an earlier analysis found 95 million to 120 million unique TCR beta sequences.

As concerns this clone: The antigen is unknown.

Germline CDR1 reads MGHRA; CDR2 reads YSYEKL. CDR3 length: 12 residues. Germline trimming cut 8 bases from V and 7 bases from J; bases unmatched to any gene: 7. PCR primers comprised 60 Vbeta and 13 Jbeta primers. Sequenced by immunoSEQ multiplex PCR; TCRdb stores in-frame clones only, minus some. The table shows 100,000 to 150,000 clones, with about 81% occurring only once. Study-level points and caveats: The authors reported that TCR beta sequences could predict HLA-A and HLA-B alleles. These predictions were accurate for most subjects in the first cohort. In an earlier analysis, productive rearrangement rates for most beta V segments clustered near 87% or 30%. Several of the most significant clusters appeared, in a later analysis, to be linked to common viral pathogens.

The rearrangement uses TRBV4-1 and TRBJ1-1; TRBD1 matches 7 bases. This TCR was recovered from a woman in her 50s in good health and CMV-seropositive. What was sequenced was PBMCs. CDR3 in DNA: TGCGCCAGCCAAGGACAGGCGTTTGAAGCTTTCTTT. The encoded protein is CASQGQAFEAFF.